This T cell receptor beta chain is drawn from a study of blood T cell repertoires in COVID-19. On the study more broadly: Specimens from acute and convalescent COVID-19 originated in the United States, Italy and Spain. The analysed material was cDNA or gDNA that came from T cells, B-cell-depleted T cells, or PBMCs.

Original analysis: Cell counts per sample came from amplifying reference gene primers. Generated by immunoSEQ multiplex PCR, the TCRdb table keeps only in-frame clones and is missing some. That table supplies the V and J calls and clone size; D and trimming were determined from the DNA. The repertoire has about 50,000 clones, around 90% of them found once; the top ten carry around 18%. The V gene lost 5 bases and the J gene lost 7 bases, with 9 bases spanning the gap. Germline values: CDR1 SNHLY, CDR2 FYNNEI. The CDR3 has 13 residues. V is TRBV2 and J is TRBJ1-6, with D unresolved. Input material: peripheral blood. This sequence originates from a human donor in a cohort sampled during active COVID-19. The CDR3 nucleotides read TGTGCCAGCAGTTTAGAGCTAAATTCACCCCTCCACTTT. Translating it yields CASSLELNSPLHF.